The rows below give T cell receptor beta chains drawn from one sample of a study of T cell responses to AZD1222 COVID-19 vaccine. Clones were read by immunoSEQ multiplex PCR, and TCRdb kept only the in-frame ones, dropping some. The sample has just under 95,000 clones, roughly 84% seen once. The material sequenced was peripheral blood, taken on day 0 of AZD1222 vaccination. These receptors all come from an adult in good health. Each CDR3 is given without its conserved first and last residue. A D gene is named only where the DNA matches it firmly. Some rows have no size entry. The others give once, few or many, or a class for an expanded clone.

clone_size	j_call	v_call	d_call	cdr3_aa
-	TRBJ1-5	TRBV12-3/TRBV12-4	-	ASSFDSNQPQH
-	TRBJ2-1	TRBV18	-	ASSPPPAEGSYNEQF
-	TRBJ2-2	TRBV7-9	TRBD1	ASSRFLGQGGGELF
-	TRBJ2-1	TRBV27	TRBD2	ASTKSGGARNEQF
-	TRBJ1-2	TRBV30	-	AWSVRGRAGYGYT
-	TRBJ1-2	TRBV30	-	AWSRQNYGYT
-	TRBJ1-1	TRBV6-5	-	ASSYSSAGWNYEAF
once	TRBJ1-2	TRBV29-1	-	SVEFGEGYT
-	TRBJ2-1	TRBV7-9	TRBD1	ASSLSAQGVQF
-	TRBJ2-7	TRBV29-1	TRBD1	SAMTGVSYEQY
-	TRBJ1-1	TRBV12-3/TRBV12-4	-	ASSFHGVPEAF
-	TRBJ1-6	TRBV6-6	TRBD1	ASSYPGQGAVPLH
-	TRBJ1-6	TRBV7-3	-	ASSQTGAQNSPLH
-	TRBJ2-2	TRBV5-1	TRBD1	ASSSGQGAFTGELF
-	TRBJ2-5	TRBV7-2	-	ASSLNEETQY
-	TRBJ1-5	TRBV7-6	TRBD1	ASSGGQGDNQPQH
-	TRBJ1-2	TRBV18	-	ASSQASGIGYT
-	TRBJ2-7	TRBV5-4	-	ASSLPGPATYEQY
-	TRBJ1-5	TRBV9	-	ASSGHRVSNQPQH
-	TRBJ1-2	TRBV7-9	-	ASSFESYGYT
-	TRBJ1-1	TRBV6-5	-	ASSMTANTEAF
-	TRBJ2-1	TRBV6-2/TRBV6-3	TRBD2	ASSSGTSTYNEQF
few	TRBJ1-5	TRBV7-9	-	ASRGDNQPQH
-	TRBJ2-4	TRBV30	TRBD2	AWSAGPYIQY
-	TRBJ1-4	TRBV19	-	ASQLGGTNEKLF
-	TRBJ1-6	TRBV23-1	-	ASSQFWGRICAH
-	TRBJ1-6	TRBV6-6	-	ASSLEGGPSALH
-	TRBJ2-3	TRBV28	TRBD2	ASSFQRGVTDTQY